The entry below describes one T cell receptor (beta chain). A read error may explain this, as a much larger clone is one base away. In TCRdb, the RACE reads were re-called with MiXCR into one record per CDR3 protein. The sample yields 55,000 to 75,000 distinct CDR3 sequences, 5.5% to 7.5% seen once. The sample comes from a study of human T cells and chemical hapten exposure. Time point: pre-sensitization, week 0. Described treatment: therapeutic diphenylcyclopropenone sensitization with weekly scalp DPC. CDR1 LGHDT and CDR2 YNNKEL come from the germline V gene (reference sequence). The CDR3 covers 11 residues.

The sequencing used whole blood, collected in connection with sensitization to the hapten diphenylcyclopropenone (DPC). This chain uses TRBV3-1 with TRBJ2-7; D unclear. The source of this sequence is a woman aged 30 to 39 with alopecia areata. Some clones in this sample may be carry-over from other donors' samples. The CDR3 nucleotides are TGTGCCAACAGCCAAGATAGGTGGCAGTACTTC. Encoded protein: CANSQDRWQYF.